What follows are 8 T cell receptor beta chains derived from one specimen sequenced in a study of beta chain features in type 1 diabetes. Since all of the isolated RNA was reverse transcribed, expressed TCRB transcripts were what got sequenced. TCRdb's copy holds only in-frame clones and misses some; the assay was immunoSEQ multiplex PCR. The sample lists 680,000 or so clones, around a sixth occurring once. What was sequenced was naive CD4+ T cells from blood. The receptors shown here come from a man between 18 and 35 years old in good health.

There are a few counts of this clone. This rearrangement joins TRBV5-1 to TRBJ2-7; 7 positions match TRBD2. Germline V gene sequence: CDR1 SGHRS, CDR2 YFSETQ. The CDR3 consists of 16 residues. The trim removed 4 bases at V and 0 bases at J, leaving 10 bases unmatched. The CDR3 reads CASSPSLAGSSYEQYF. Here the CDR3 DNA reads TGCGCCAGCAGCCCCTCCTTAGCGGGTTCCTCCTACGAGCAGTACTTC.

V and J are TRBV10-3 and TRBJ2-2; perhaps TRBD2 as D (5 bases). The CDR3 loop spans 16 amino acids. Trimming removed 10 bases at V and 2 bases at J, with 20 bases between. CDR1 is ENHRY and CDR2 is SYGVKD in the germline V gene. For the CDR3, the DNA is TGTGCCACCAGCGGACGGGGTTCCCAAAACACCGGGGAGCTGTTTTTT. Its translation is CATSGRGSQNTGELFF.

Only a few counts were recorded for this clone. The chain is built from TRBV6-5 and TRBJ1-2, with 9 bases matching TRBD1. Germline values: CDR1 MNHEY, CDR2 SVGAGI. V lost 5 bases and J lost 3; bases outside the gene matches: 7. The CDR3 contains 15 residues. The CDR3 nucleotides read TGTGCCAGCAGTCGTCCCGGGACAGGGCACTATGGCTACACCTTC. Translation gives CASSRPGTGHYGYTF.

This clone was observed a handful of times. The chain has TRBV5-4 and TRBJ1-2; the D is unclear. This CDR3 region has 14 residues. The V gene's germline CDR1 is SGHNT and CDR2 YYREEE (reference sequence). V dropped 3 bases and J dropped 5 bases, with 14 bases sitting between them. CDR3 coding DNA: TGTGCCAGCAGCTCCCCGACCACGGAATATGGCTACACCTTC. Translation gives CASSSPTTEYGYTF.

The chain links TRBV4-3 to TRBJ1-2; a possible D gene is TRBD1 (5 bases). V was shortened by 1 base and J by 7 bases, with 10 bases between the two germline ends. Germline V lookup: CDR1 LGHNA, CDR2 YSLEER. This CDR3 is 13 amino acids long. The CDR3 loop reads CASSQVGGGGYTF. The CDR3, as DNA: TGCGCCAGCAGCCAAGTCGGCGGGGGTGGCTACACCTTC.

The chain employs TRBV18 and TRBJ2-1; D is possibly TRBD2 (5 bases). The V and J ends lost 4 bases and 6 bases respectively, with 10 bases between them. Germline CDR1 reads KGHSH; CDR2 reads LQKENI. The CDR3 has 13 amino acids. CDR3 sequence (DNA): TGTGCCAGCTCACTCCAGGACTCCAATGAGCAGTTCTTC. This translates into CASSLQDSNEQFF.

This rearrangement joins TRBV7-9 to TRBJ2-2; the match to TRBD2 covers 7 bases. Germline-derived CDR1 and CDR2 are SEHNR and FQNEAQ (reference sequence). J was trimmed by 2 bases and V by 5 bases; bases with no gene match: 5. The CDR3 spans 15 residues. The DNA of the CDR3 is TGTGCCAGCAGCCCCGGGACTACCAACACCGGGGAGCTGTTTTTT. It codes for CASSPGTTNTGELFF.

This clone was seen more than once but under ten times. This sequence joins TRBV9 and TRBJ2-7; a possible D gene is TRBD1 (6 bases). V lost 2 bases to trimming and J lost 5 bases, with 17 bases between them. The germline CDR1 and CDR2 sequences are SGDLS and YYNGEE. This CDR3 comprises 15 residues. The CDR3 region is CASSVLPRGKHEQYF. The CDR3, as DNA: TGTGCCAGCAGCGTCCTGCCCAGGGGTAAACACGAGCAGTACTTC.